This T cell receptor (beta chain) was identified in a study of blood T cell repertoires in COVID-19. Study at large: PBMCs, B-cell-depleted T cells, or T cells provided the cDNA or gDNA that made up the material.

Everyone who took part was roughly 18 to 89 years old, and they came from 24 US areas. The study assigned cohorts using participant-reported clinical history. Methods used by the authors: Scientists estimated how many nucleated cells there were by amplifying reference gene primers. Produced via immunoSEQ multiplex PCR; TCRdb's table is partial and in-frame only. V and J calls and clone size are as listed in that table; D and trimming were resolved from the DNA. The data contain about 200,000 clones, around 80% of them singletons. The sample holds a few counts of this clone. Trimming cost V 11 bases and J 8 bases; bases outside gene matches: 9. The V gene's germline CDR1 is MDHEN and CDR2 SYDVKM. The CDR3 sequence is 12 residues long.

The specimen was PBMCs or T cells enriched from blood (not recorded which). The chain combines TRBV28 with TRBJ1-2; 9 bases are shared with TRBD1. The TCR originated in a man in his forties or fifties who had recovered from COVID-19. This CDR3 reads CAGQGLSGGYTF. The CDR3 region has the DNA TGTGCCGGACAGGGGTTATCGGGGGGCTACACCTTC.